This is a list of T cell receptor beta chains from one sample in a study of T-cell memory formation after mild COVID-19. TCRdb reanalysed the 5' RACE reads using MiXCR and keeps one entry per CDR3 protein. The data contain fewer than 450,000 distinct CDR3 sequences, 20% to 25% of them singletons. The source material was PBMCs or a T cell subset sorted from them (not recorded which). These receptors were taken from an adult woman who had mild COVID-19 (a few samples of this study predate the infection). Cell type and time point are not known. Both conserved end residues are trimmed from each CDR3. Fields, in order: J gene, CDR3 length, V gene, CDR3 protein.

J: TRBJ1-2
length: 13
V: TRBV5-4
CDR3: ASSARDRANYGYT

J: TRBJ1-1
length: 14
V: TRBV4-1
CDR3: ASSQDPGQGRTEAF

J: TRBJ1-3
length: 12
V: TRBV20-1
CDR3: SARVYSPGNTIY

J: TRBJ1-1
length: 13
V: TRBV7-9
CDR3: ASSLVEGRRAEAF

J: TRBJ2-7
length: 8
V: TRBV29-1
CDR3: SVGDHEQY

J: TRBJ2-3
length: 13
V: TRBV12-3/TRBV12-4
CDR3: ASSLGLAGVPAQY

J: TRBJ2-4
length: 13
V: TRBV24-1
CDR3: ATSESGGAKNIQY

J: TRBJ2-1
length: 9
V: TRBV7-9
CDR3: ASSLASQEF

J: TRBJ2-3
length: 14
V: TRBV9
CDR3: ASSVDRREGRDTQY

J: TRBJ1-2
length: 11
V: TRBV12-3/TRBV12-4
CDR3: ASSEDRAYGYT

J: TRBJ2-7
length: 12
V: TRBV3-1
CDR3: ASSPYREGDEQY

J: TRBJ2-3
length: 13
V: TRBV7-9
CDR3: ASSPPRDGTDTQY

J: TRBJ2-5
length: 14
V: TRBV4-2
CDR3: ASSQAGGRAGETQY

J: TRBJ2-7
length: 13
V: TRBV11-2
CDR3: ASSLDQRGGYEQY

J: TRBJ1-1
length: 11
V: TRBV7-2
CDR3: ASSLAIYTEAF

J: TRBJ2-3
length: 12
V: TRBV19
CDR3: ATRQRDNTDTQY

J: TRBJ2-1
length: 10
V: TRBV7-6
CDR3: ASSSADNEQF

J: TRBJ2-7
length: 13
V: TRBV4-3
CDR3: ASRTGPQGHYEQY

J: TRBJ2-5
length: 10
V: TRBV6-5
CDR3: ASSGGLGAQY

J: TRBJ1-5
length: 12
V: TRBV18
CDR3: ASSPTGNNQPQH

J: TRBJ1-2
length: 13
V: TRBV5-1
CDR3: ASSKTGGAFYGYT

J: TRBJ2-7
length: 11
V: TRBV30
CDR3: AWTGHRAYEQY

J: TRBJ2-1
length: 13
V: TRBV3-1
CDR3: ASRWGGSSYNEQF

J: TRBJ2-3
length: 11
V: TRBV7-2
CDR3: ASSLSGLDTQY

J: TRBJ1-2
length: 9
V: TRBV9
CDR3: ASSSRGGYT

J: TRBJ2-2
length: 13
V: TRBV7-3
CDR3: ASSLRDGNTGELF

J: TRBJ2-2
length: 16
V: TRBV19
CDR3: ASSSSRTGVKNTGELF

J: TRBJ1-2
length: 13
V: TRBV18
CDR3: ASSPDGTGYSGYT

J: TRBJ1-6
length: 14
V: TRBV5-1
CDR3: ASSGGGKSYNSPLH

J: TRBJ2-7
length: 12
V: TRBV27
CDR3: ASSLSSPTDEQY

J: TRBJ1-1
length: 13
V: TRBV7-6
CDR3: ASSLEGPPSTEAF

J: TRBJ1-1
length: 12
V: TRBV20-1
CDR3: SAPKAGLVDEAF

J: TRBJ2-7
length: 11
V: TRBV10-3
CDR3: AIKGLGTYEQY

J: TRBJ2-2
length: 12
V: TRBV29-1
CDR3: SATQGILGGELF

J: TRBJ2-7
length: 11
V: TRBV20-1
CDR3: SARVDLGYEQY

J: TRBJ2-1
length: 13
V: TRBV2
CDR3: ASRLLSGPYNEQF

J: TRBJ2-1
length: 12
V: TRBV20-1
CDR3: SAKSGGTYNEQF

J: TRBJ2-3
length: 13
V: TRBV6-5
CDR3: ASSYGTSGRDTQY

J: TRBJ2-7
length: 14
V: TRBV5-5
CDR3: ASSLGGNRLSYEQY

J: TRBJ1-6
length: 11
V: TRBV6-1
CDR3: ASSRAEETPLH

J: TRBJ2-7
length: 13
V: TRBV12-3/TRBV12-4
CDR3: ASTPAGGSFYEQY

J: TRBJ2-1
length: 13
V: TRBV5-1
CDR3: ASSSSSGGADEQF

J: TRBJ2-1
length: 13
V: TRBV24-1
CDR3: ATSARDRLTNEQF

J: TRBJ2-1
length: 13
V: TRBV10-3
CDR3: ASSRPGTSNNEQF

J: TRBJ2-2
length: 12
V: TRBV5-1
CDR3: ASRGQLNTGELI

J: TRBJ2-1
length: 16
V: TRBV4-3
CDR3: ASSQGLSGGGTYNEQF

J: TRBJ1-2
length: 11
V: TRBV7-2
CDR3: ASRREGYSGYT

J: TRBJ2-1
length: 14
V: TRBV7-2
CDR3: ASSARVLYAYNEQF

J: TRBJ2-5
length: 12
V: TRBV3-1
CDR3: ASSQLSGQETQY

J: TRBJ2-7
length: 13
V: TRBV7-9
CDR3: ASSLAGTATYEQY

J: TRBJ2-4
length: 14
V: TRBV11-2
CDR3: ASSPLAGPAKNIQY

J: TRBJ1-5
length: 12
V: TRBV19
CDR3: ASSGGHSYQPQH

J: TRBJ1-4
length: 12
V: TRBV12-3/TRBV12-4
CDR3: ASSLAGGGEKLF

J: TRBJ2-2
length: 10
V: TRBV6-6
CDR3: ASSNTAGELF

J: TRBJ1-1
length: 13
V: TRBV5-5
CDR3: ASSLDPNSNTEAF

J: TRBJ2-4
length: 14
V: TRBV20-1
CDR3: SARGRQGEIKGIQY

J: TRBJ1-5
length: 13
V: TRBV28
CDR3: ASNPGGHLPRPQH